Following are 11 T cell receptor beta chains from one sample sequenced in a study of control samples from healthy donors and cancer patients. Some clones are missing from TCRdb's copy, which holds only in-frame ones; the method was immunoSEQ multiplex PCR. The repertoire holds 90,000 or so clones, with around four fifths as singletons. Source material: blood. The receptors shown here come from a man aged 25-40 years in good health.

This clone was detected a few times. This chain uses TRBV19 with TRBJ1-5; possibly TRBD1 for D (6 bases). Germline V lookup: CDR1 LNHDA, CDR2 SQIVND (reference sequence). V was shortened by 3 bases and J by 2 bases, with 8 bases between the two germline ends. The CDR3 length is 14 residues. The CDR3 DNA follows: TGTGCCAGTAGTATGGGGGCGGGCAATCAGCCCCAGCATTTT. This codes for CASSMGAGNQPQHF.

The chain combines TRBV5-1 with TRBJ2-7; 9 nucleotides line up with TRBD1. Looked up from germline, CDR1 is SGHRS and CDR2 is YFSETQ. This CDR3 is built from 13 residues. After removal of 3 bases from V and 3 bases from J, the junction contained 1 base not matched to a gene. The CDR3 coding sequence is TGCGCCAGCAGCTGGACAGGGGTCTACGAGCAGTACTTC. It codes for CASSWTGVYEQYF.

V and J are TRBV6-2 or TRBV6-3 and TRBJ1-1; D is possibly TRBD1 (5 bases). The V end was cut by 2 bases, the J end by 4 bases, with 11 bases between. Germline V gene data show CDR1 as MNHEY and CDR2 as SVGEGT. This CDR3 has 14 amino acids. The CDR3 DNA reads TGTGCCAGCAGTTACATCGTGCAGGGCACTGAAGCTTTCTTT. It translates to CASSYIVQGTEAFF.

The CDR3: CASSFWATDTQYF. As DNA, the CDR3 is TGCGCCAGCAGCTTCTGGGCCACAGATACGCAGTATTTT. The chain has TRBV5-1 and TRBJ2-3; D ambiguous. CDR1 SGHRS and CDR2 YFSETQ come from the germline V gene. Trimming took 2 bases from V and 2 from J, leaving 6 bases between them. The CDR3 has 13 amino acids.

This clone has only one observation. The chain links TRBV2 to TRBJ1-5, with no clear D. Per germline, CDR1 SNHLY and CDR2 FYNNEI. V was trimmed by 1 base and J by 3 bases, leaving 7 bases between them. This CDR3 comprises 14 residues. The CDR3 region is CASSEGHHNQPQHF. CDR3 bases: TGTGCCAGCAGTGAAGGACATCACAATCAGCCCCAGCATTTT.

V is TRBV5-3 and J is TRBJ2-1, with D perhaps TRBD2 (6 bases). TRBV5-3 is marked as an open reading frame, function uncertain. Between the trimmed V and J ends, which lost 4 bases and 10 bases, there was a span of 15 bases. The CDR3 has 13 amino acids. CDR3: CARSRGDFYEQFF. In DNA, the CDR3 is TGTGCCAGAAGCCGCGGGGACTTTTACGAGCAGTTCTTC.

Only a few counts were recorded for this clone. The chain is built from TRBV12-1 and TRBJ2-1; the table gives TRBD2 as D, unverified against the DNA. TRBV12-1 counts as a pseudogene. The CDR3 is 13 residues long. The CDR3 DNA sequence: TGTGCCAGCAGCTCTCGTAGTAGAGGTGAGCAGTTCTTC. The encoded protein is CASSSRSRGEQFF.

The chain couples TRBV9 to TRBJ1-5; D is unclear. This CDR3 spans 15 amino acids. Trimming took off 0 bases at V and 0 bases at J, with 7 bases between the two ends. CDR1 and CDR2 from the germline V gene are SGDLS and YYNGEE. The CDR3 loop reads CASSVGPYSNQPQHF. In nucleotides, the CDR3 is TGTGCCAGCAGCGTAGGACCCTATAGCAATCAGCCCCAGCATTTT.

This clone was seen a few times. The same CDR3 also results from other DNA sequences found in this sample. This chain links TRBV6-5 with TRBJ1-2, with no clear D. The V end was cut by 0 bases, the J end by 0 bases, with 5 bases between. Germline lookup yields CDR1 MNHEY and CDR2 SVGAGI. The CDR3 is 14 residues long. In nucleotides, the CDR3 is TGTGCCAGCAGTTACTCCGGTACTAACTATGGCTACACCTTC. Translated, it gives CASSYSGTNYGYTF.

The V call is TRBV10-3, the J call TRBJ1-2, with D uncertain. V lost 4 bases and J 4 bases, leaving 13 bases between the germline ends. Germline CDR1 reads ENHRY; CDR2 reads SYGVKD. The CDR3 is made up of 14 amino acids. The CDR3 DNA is TGTGCCATCAGTGGCACGGGTTCTATCTATGGCTACACCTTC. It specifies CAISGTGSIYGYTF.

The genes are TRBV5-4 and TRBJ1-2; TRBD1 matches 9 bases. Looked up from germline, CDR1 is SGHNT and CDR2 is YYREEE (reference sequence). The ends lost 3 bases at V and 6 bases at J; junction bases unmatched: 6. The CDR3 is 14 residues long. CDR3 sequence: CASSSGQGINGYTF. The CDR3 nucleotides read TGTGCCAGCAGCTCCGGACAGGGGATCAATGGCTACACCTTC. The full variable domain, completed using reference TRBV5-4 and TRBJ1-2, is ETGVTQSPTHLIKTRGQQVTLRCSSQSGHNTVSWYQQALGQGPQFIFQYYREEENGRGNFPPRFSGLQFPNYSSELNVNALELDDSALYLCASSSGQGINGYTFGSGTRLTVV.